This T cell receptor (beta chain) stems from a study of cytomegalovirus exposure and HLA in healthy donors. CDR3 size: 13 residues. Trimming stripped 4 bases from V and 7 bases from J, with 10 bases between. Germline V gives CDR1 SNHLY, CDR2 FYNNEI. This clone was seen just once. The PCR employed 60 Vbeta primers together with 13 Jbeta primers. Profiled with immunoSEQ multiplex PCR; TCRdb holds only in-frame clones, not every one. The data hold approximately 170,000 clones, with around 77% observed a single time. The V gene is TRBV2, the J gene TRBJ1-4, with D unresolved. This TCR came from a woman aged 25 to 39 in good health and CMV-seropositive. Material: PBMCs. The CDR3 here is CASSGHQSEKLFF. The CDR3 region has the DNA TGTGCCAGCAGTGGACATCAGAGTGAAAAACTGTTTTTT. Supplemented by reference TRBV2 and TRBJ1-4, the full variable domain reads EPEVTQTPSHQVTQMGQEVILRCVPISNHLYFYWYRQILGQKVEFLVSFYNNEISEKSEIFDDQFSVERPDGSNFTLKIRSTKLEDSAMYFCASSGHQSEKLFFGSGTQLSVL.